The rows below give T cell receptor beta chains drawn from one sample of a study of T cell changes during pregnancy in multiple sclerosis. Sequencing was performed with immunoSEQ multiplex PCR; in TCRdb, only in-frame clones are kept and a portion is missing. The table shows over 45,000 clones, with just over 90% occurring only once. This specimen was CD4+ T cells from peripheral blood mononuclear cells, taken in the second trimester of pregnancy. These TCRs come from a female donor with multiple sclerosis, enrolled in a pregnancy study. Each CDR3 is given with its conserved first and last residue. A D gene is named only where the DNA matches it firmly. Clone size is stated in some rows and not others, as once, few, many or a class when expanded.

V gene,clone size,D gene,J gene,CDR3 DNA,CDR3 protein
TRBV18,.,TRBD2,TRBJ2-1,TGTGCCAGCTCACCAGCTAGCGGGAGTGGGTACAATGAGCAGTTCTTC,CASSPASGSGYNEQFF
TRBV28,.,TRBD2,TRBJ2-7,TGTGCCAGCAGTCCAGGGACTAGCGGGACGTACGAGCAGTACTTC,CASSPGTSGTYEQYF
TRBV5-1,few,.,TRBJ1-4,TGCGCCAGCAGCTTGGCCACGGGGGATGAAAAACTGTTTTTT,CASSLATGDEKLFF
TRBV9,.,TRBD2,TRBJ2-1,TGTGCCAGCAGCGCGGGGGCTAGCGGGATTCCCCATGAGCAGTTCTTC,CASSAGASGIPHEQFF
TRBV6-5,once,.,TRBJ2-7,TGTGCCAGCAGTTACGCGACCGCGACAGACTACGAGCAGTACTTC,CASSYATATDYEQYF
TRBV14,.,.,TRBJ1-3,TGTGCCAGCAGCCATCATACGGGTAGCGCTGGAAACACCATATATTTT,CASSHHTGSAGNTIYF
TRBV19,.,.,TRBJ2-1,TGTGCCAGTAGTACGGGACTGGACCAGTTCTTC,CASSTGLDQFF
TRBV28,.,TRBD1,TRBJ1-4,TGTGCCAGCAGCTATACTGGGGGACAGTCAGGTTGGGAAAAACTGTTTTTT,CASSYTGGQSGWEKLFF
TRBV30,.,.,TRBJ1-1,TGTGCCTGGAGTGTCAACTACTTCACTGAAGCTTTCTTT,CAWSVNYFTEAFF
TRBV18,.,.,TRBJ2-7,TGTGCCAGCTCACCCGGGGTAGCCACTGACTACGAGCAGTACTTC,CASSPGVATDYEQYF
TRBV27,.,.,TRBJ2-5,TGTGCCAGCAGCCCCCTGGACGAGGCGGGGGAGACCCAGTACTTC,CASSPLDEAGETQYF
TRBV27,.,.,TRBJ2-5,TGTGCCAGCAGTTTATTGCCCCTAACAGGGTGGGAGACCCAGTACTTC,CASSLLPLTGWETQYF
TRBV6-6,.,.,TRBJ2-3,TGTGCCAGCAGCTCGTTAGCGACTAGCACAGATACGCAGTATTTT,CASSSLATSTDTQYF
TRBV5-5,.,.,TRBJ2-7,TGTGCCAGCAGCTTCGAGTCCCTTTCCGAGCAGTACTTC,CASSFESLSEQYF
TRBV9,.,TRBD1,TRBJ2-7,TGTGCCAGCAGTCCCCGACCGGGACAGGGGAATGACGAGCAGTACTTC,CASSPRPGQGNDEQYF
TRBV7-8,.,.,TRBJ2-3,TGTGCCAGCAGCCTTTCTACAGATACGCAGTATTTT,CASSLSTDTQYF
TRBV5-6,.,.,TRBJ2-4,TGTGCCAGCAGCTTGTTGGTGACAGTCGGAGCCAAAAACATTCAGTACTTC,CASSLLVTVGAKNIQYF
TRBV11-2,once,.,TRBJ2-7,TGTGCCAGCAGAACGCCGACAGGCTACGAGCAGTACTTC,CASRTPTGYEQYF
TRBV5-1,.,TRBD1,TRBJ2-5,TGCGCCAGCAGCTCGCAAAGGGACAGCCGGAACCAAGAGACCCAGTACTTC,CASSSQRDSRNQETQYF
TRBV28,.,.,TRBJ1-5,TGTGCCAGCAGGATAAAGGGGGTGGGTCAGCCCCAGCATTTT,CASRIKGVGQPQHF
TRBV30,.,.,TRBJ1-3,TGTGCCTGGAGTGTAAAACACAGCAGCTCTGGAAACACCATATATTTT,CAWSVKHSSSGNTIYF
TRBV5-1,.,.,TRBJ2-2,TGCGCCAGCAGCTCGCAGATTACCGGGGAGCTGTTTTTT,CASSSQITGELFF
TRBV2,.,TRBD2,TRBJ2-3,TGTGCCAGCAGAGACGGGACTAGCGGGAGTTATACGCAGTATTTT,CASRDGTSGSYTQYF
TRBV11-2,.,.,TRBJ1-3,TGTGCCAGCAGCTCCTACGGAAACACCATATATTTT,CASSSYGNTIYF
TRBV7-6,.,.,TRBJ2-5,TGTGCCAGCAGCTTAGAAGTCCGGGGGTCAGAGACCCAGTACTTC,CASSLEVRGSETQYF
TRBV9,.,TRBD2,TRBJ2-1,TGTGCCAGCAGCGTAGGAATAGCGGGGGGTCTTAGCTCCTACAATGAGCAGTTCTTC,CASSVGIAGGLSSYNEQFF
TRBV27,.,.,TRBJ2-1,TGTGCCAGCAGCAGGGGAGAATGGGTTAGCTCCTACAATGAGCAGTTCTTC,CASSRGEWVSSYNEQFF
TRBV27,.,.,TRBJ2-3,TGTGCCAGCAGTTCCTCCATCGCGGCTACGCAGTATTTT,CASSSSIAATQYF
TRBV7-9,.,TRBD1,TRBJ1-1,TGTGCCAGCAGCGACAAGACAGGGGGCATGAACACTGAAGCTTTCTTT,CASSDKTGGMNTEAFF
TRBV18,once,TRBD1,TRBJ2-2,TGTGCCAGCTCGATCCTACCAACGGGACAGGAGAACACCGGGGAGCTGTTTTTT,CASSILPTGQENTGELFF
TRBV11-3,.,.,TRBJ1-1,TGTGCCAGCAGCTCAGAGGCAGGGCTGAACACTGAAGCTTTCTTT,CASSSEAGLNTEAFF
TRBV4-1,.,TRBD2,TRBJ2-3,TGCGCCAGCAGCCACGAGCGTGGACTAGCGGGGGCCACAGATACGCAGTATTTT,CASSHERGLAGATDTQYF
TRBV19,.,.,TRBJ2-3,TGTGCCAGTAGTATAAGCGCGGGACTCACAGATACGCAGTATTTT,CASSISAGLTDTQYF
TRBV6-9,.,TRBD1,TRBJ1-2,TGTGCCAGCAGTTACACAGGGGAAAAGGGCTACACCTTC,CASSYTGEKGYTF
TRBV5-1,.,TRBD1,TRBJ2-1,TGCGCCAGCAGCTTAACCGGGACAGGGCCCTTCTACAATGAGCAGTTCTTC,CASSLTGTGPFYNEQFF
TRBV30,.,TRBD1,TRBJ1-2,TGTGCCTGGACCAGGGGGCGAGGCTACACCTTC,CAWTRGRGYTF
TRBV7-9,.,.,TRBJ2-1,TGTGCCAGCAGCTTAGGAGTGATTAGTGTGAACAATGAGCAGTTCTTC,CASSLGVISVNNEQFF
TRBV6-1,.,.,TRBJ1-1,TGTGCCAGCAGCGACAGACAGGACACTGAAGCTTTCTTT,CASSDRQDTEAFF
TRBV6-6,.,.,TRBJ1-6,TGTGCCAGCAGCAACAGGTCTCCGATTGAAGCCTCACCCCTCCACTTT,CASSNRSPIEASPLHF
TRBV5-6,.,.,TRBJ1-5,TGTGCCAGCAGCTTGTACAGGCCTAATCAGCCCCAGCATTTT,CASSLYRPNQPQHF
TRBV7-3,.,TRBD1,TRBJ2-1,TGTGCCAGCAGCCCTGGACAGGGCGGTGAGCAGTTCTTC,CASSPGQGGEQFF
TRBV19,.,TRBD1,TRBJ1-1,TGTGCCAGTAGTAATCCGGGACAGGGGGCAGGGGCTTTCTTT,CASSNPGQGAGAFF
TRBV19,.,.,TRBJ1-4,TGTGCCAGTAGTACCCCAGGGGACGAAAAACTGTTTTTT,CASSTPGDEKLFF
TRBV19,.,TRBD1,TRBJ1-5,TGTGCCAGCACCGGGACAGGAGGACATCAGCCCCAGCATTTT,CASTGTGGHQPQHF
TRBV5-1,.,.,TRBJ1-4,TGCGCCAGCAGCTTGGTGCAGGGTAATGAAAAACTGTTTTTT,CASSLVQGNEKLFF
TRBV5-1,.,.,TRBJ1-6,TGCGCCAGCAGCCGGGTCTCAGTACGGGAATCACCCCTCCACTTT,CASSRVSVRESPLHF
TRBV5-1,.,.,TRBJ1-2,TGCGCCAGCAGCTACGATTACGACAGCGCCGGCTACACCTTC,CASSYDYDSAGYTF
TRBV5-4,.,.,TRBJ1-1,TGTGCCAGCAGCCCGGGCGGGGGTGAAGCTTTCTTT,CASSPGGGEAFF
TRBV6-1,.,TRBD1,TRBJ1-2,TGTGCCAGCAGTGATCGACAGGGGGCGTCGTATGGCTACACCTTC,CASSDRQGASYGYTF
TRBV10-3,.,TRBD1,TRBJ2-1,TGTGCCATCATGGACAGGACGAATGAGCAGTTCTTC,CAIMDRTNEQFF
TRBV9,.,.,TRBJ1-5,TGTGCCAGCAGCGTAGCGGGGGGTGAGGATCAGCCCCAGCATTTT,CASSVAGGEDQPQHF
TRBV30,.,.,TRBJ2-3,TGTGCCTGGAGGCCCCACCCGCAGGGTTTTACAGATACGCAGTATTTT,CAWRPHPQGFTDTQYF
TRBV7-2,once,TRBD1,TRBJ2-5,TGTGCCAGCAGCTTGGACAGGGGGAAAGAGACCCAGTACTTC,CASSLDRGKETQYF
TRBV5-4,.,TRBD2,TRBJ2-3,TGTGCCAGCAGCTTGAGGTTAGCGGGAGGGGGAACAGATACGCAGTATTTT,CASSLRLAGGGTDTQYF
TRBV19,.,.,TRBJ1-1,TGTGCCAGTACCACACCCAGGAACACTGAAGCTTTCTTT,CASTTPRNTEAFF
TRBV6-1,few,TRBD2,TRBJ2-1,TGTGCCGGTCGGAAAGCGGGAGTAAATGAGCAGTTCTTC,CAGRKAGVNEQFF
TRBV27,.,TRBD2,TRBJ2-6,TGTGCCAGCAGTTTACCTAGCGGGGTCCCTGGGGCCAACGTCCTGACTTTC,CASSLPSGVPGANVLTF